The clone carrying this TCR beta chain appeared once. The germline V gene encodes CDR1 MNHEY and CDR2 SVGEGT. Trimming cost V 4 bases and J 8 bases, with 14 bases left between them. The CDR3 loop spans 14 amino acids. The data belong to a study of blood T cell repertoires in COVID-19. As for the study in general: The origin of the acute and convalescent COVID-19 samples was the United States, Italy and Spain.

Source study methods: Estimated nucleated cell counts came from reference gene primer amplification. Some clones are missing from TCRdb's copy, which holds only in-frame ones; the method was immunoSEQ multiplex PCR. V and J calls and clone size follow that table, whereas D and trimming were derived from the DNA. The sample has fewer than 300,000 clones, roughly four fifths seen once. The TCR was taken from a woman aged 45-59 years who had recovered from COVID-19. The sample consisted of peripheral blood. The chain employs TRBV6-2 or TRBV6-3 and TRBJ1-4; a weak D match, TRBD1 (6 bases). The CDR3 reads CASSSGTTGEKLFF. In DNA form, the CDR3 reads TGTGCCAGCAGTTCCGGGACAACTGGGGAAAAACTGTTTTTT.